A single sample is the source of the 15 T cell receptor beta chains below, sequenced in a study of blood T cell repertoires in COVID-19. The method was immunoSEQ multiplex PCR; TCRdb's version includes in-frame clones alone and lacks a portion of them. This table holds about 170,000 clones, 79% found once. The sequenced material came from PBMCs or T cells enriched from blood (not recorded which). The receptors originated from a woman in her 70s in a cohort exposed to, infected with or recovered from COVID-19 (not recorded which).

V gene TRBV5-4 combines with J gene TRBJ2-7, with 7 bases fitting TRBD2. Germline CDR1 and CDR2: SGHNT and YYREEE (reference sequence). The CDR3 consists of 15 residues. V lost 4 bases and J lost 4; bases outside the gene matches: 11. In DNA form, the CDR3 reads TGTGCCAGCAGCGTTACCTCGACTAGCAGATACGAGCAGTACTTC. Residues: CASSVTSTSRYEQYF.

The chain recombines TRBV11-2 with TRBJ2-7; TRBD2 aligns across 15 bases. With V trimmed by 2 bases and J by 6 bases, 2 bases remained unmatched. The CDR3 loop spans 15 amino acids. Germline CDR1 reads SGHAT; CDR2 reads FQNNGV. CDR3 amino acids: CASSLSGLAGGEQYF. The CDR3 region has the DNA TGTGCCAGCAGCTTATCGGGACTAGCGGGAGGCGAGCAGTACTTC.

In DNA, the CDR3 is TGTGCCAGTTCTAGCGGGGCTCGAGGCGTTGATACGCAGTATTTT. It is translated as CASSSGARGVDTQYF. The chain uses TRBV19 and TRBJ2-3; 9 bases are shared with TRBD2. The CDR3 length is 15 residues. Per the germline V gene, CDR1 is LNHDA and CDR2 is SQIVND (reference sequence). V dropped 8 bases and J dropped 6; count of bases not matched to a gene: 12.

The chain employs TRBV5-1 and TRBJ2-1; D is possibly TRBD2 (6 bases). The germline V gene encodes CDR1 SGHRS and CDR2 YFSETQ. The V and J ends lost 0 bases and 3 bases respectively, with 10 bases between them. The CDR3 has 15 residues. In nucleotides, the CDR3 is TGCGCCAGCAGCTTGGTGGCGGGAATCTACAATGAGCAGTTCTTC. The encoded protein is CASSLVAGIYNEQFF.

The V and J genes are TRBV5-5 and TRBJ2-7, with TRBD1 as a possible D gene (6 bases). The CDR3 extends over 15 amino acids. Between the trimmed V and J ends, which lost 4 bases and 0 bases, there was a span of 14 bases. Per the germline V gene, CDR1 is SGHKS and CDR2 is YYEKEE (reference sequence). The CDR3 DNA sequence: TGTGCCAGCAGCCGGACAGACCTAAGCTCCTACGAGCAGTACTTC. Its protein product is CASSRTDLSSYEQYF.

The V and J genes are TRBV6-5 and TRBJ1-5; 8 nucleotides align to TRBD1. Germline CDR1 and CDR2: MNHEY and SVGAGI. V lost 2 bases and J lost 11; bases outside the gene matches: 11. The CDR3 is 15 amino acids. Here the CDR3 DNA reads TGTGCCAGCAGTTACGAAGGGCAGGGGGCTTTGTCCCAGCATTTT. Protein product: CASSYEGQGALSQHF.

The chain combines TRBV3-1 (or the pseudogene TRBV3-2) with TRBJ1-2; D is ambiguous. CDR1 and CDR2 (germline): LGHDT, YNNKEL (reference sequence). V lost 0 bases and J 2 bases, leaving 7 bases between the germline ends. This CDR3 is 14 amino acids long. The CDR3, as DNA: TGTGCCAGCAGCCAAGACGGAGGGAACTATGGCTACACCTTC. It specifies CASSQDGGNYGYTF.

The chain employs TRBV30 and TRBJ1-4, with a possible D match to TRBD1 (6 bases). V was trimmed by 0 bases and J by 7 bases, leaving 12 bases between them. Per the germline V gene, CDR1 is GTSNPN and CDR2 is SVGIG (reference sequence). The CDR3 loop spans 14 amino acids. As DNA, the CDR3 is TGTGCCTGGAGTGTACAGGGAGCCGTTGAAAAACTGTTTTTT. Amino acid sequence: CAWSVQGAVEKLFF.

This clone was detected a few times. Here the CDR3 reads CASSQISGATGELFF. In DNA, the CDR3 is TGTGCCAGCAGCCAAATAAGCGGTGCAACCGGGGAGCTGTTTTTT. The chain carries TRBV16 and TRBJ2-2; D possibly corresponds to TRBD2 (5 bases). This CDR3 region has 15 residues. Per the germline V gene, CDR1 is KGHSY and CDR2 is FQNENV. The V gene lost 2 bases and the J gene lost 5 bases, with 12 bases spanning the gap.

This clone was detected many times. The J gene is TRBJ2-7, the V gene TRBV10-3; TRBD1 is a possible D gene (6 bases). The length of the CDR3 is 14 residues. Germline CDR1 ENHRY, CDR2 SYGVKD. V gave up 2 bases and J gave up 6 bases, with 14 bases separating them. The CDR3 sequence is CAISETGTSGEQYF. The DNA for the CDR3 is TGTGCCATCAGTGAGACCGGGACAAGCGGCGAGCAGTACTTC.

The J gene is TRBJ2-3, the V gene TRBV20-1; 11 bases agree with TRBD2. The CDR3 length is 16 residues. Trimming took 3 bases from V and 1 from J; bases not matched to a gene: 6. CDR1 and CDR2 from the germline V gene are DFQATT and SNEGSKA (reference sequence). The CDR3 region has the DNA TGCAGTGCTAGTGGACTAGCGGGCCCACGCACAGATACGCAGTATTTT. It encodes CSASGLAGPRTDTQYF.

The CDR3 region is CASSLITGEQYF. CDR3 bases: TGTGCCAGCAGTTTAATAACGGGCGAGCAGTACTTC. This chain joins TRBV28 and TRBJ2-7; no firm D call. Germline lookup yields CDR1 MDHEN and CDR2 SYDVKM. Deletions cut 2 bases from V and 6 bases from J, with 8 bases between. CDR3 length equals 12 residues.

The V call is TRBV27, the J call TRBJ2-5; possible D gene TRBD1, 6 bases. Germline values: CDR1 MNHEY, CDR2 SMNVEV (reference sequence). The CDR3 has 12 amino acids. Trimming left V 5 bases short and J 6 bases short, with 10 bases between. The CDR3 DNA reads TGTGCCAGCAGTACCCAGGGGCAGACCCAGTACTTC. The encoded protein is CASSTQGQTQYF.

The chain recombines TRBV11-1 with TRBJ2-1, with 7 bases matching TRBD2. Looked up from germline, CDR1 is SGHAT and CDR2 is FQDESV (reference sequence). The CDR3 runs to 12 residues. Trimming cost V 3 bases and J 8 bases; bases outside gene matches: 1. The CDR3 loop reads CASSLTSYEQFF. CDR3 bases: TGTGCCAGCAGCTTGACTAGCTATGAGCAGTTCTTC.

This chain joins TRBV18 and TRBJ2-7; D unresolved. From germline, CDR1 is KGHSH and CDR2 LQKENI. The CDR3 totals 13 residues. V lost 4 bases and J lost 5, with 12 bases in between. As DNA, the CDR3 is TGTGCCAGCTCACTCCCCGGCGGAGACGAGCAGTACTTC. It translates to CASSLPGGDEQYF.